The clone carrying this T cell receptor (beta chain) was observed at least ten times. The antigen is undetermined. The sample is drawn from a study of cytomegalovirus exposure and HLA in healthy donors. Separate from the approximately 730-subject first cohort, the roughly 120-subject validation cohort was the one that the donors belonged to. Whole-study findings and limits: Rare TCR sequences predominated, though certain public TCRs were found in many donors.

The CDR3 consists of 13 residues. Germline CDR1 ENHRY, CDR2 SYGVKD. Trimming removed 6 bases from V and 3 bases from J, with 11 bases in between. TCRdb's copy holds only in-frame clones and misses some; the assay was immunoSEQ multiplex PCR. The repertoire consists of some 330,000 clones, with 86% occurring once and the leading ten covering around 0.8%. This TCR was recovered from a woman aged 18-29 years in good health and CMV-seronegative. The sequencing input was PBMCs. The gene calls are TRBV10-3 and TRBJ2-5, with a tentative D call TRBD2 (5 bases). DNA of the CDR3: TGTGCCATCAGGCCGGGATCAGAAGAGACCCAGTACTTC. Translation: CAIRPGSEETQYF.